This T cell receptor beta chain was obtained from a study of cytomegalovirus exposure and HLA in healthy donors. Looking at the study overall: In a later analysis, the 100 to 150 validation repertoires were reported to have used the same platform as the approximately 700 first-cohort repertoires.

The study's findings and limits: The study put 150 to 200 TCR beta chains on its list as cytomegalovirus-associated.

This clone was recorded once. The antigen is unknown. Sequencing was performed with immunoSEQ multiplex PCR; in TCRdb, only in-frame clones are kept and a portion is missing. Among roughly 200,000 clones listed, about 81% were seen once. From germline, CDR1 is LNHDA and CDR2 SQIVND (reference sequence). Losses at the gene ends were 4 bases for V and 4 bases for J; bases not matched to a gene: 7. The CDR3 has 16 residues. The donors were part of the validation cohort of 100 to 150 subjects. That cohort was separate from the first cohort, which comprised fewer than 800 subjects. Source material: PBMCs. The receptor's source is a woman aged 30 to 39 in good health and CMV-seronegative. The J gene is TRBJ2-3, the V gene TRBV19, with 11 positions matching TRBD1. The CDR3 sequence: CASSSQPGQGADTQYF. CDR3 in DNA: TGTGCCAGTAGTAGTCAACCGGGACAGGGGGCAGATACGCAGTATTTT.